The clone carrying this T cell receptor (beta chain) was detected only a few times. Antigen unknown. The source of the sample is a study of T cell repertoires in cytomegalovirus infection. Study context: It was the public TCR beta signatures that indicated both CMV infection and matching HLA type.

Study-wide results and caveats: Based on cumulative public TCR beta family frequency, carriers of CMV plus the relevant HLA were identified.

Using its own MiXCR run on the reads, TCRdb lists one record per CDR3 protein. Among around 490,000 distinct CDR3 sequences listed, approximately 25% were seen once. Unmatched junction bases numbered 8, after V lost 6 bases and J lost 6 bases. CDR3 length: 14 amino acids. This TCR came from a human donor in good health (CMV status not recorded). Some clones in this sample may be carry-over from other donors' samples. Specimen: PBMCs. The V and J genes are TRBV12-3 or TRBV12-4 and TRBJ2-1, with 7 bases aligning to TRBD2. CDR3 amino acids: CASSPRLAPNEQFF. The CDR3 DNA reads as TGTGCCAGCAGCCCCCGACTAGCCCCCAATGAGCAGTTCTTC.